This is a list of T cell receptor beta chains from one sample in a study of regulatory T cells in long-lasting Graves disease. MiXCR, run by TCRdb on the multiplex PCR reads, gives a single entry per CDR3 protein. The sample carries roughly 470,000 distinct CDR3 sequences, 20% recorded once. The source was peripheral blood mononuclear cells (PBMCs), collected when the disease was refractory, from a patient treated with antithyroid drugs. Source of these receptors: a female donor with Graves disease. Each CDR3 is given with its conserved first and last residue. D genes are given only for firm matches. For some rows the clone size is stated as once, few or many, or as a class when expanded; others skip it.

TRBV19	TRBJ2-1	TRBD2	NA	15	CASSRLAGGLDEQFF	TGTGCCAGTAGTAGGTTAGCGGGAGGTCTGGATGAGCAGTTCTTC
TRBV20-1	TRBJ1-2	NA	many	15	CSARDEQNNNYGYTF	TGCAGTGCTAGAGATGAACAAAATAATAACTATGGCTACACCTTC
TRBV6-4	TRBJ2-2	NA	few	16	CASSYESGGITGELFF	TGTGCCAGCAGTTACGAGTCAGGAGGGATCACCGGGGAGCTGTTTTTT
TRBV5-4	TRBJ1-2	NA	NA	14	CASSLPGTYYGYTF	TGTGCCAGCAGCTTGCCCGGGACATACTATGGCTACACCTTC
TRBV7-3	TRBJ2-1	NA	NA	18	CASSLISVRTSSYNEQFF	TGTGCCAGCAGCTTAATTTCGGTGCGGACGAGCTCCTACAATGAGCAGTTCTTC
TRBV18	TRBJ2-3	NA	NA	13	CASSPARTDTQYF	TGTGCCAGCTCACCTGCTCGCACAGATACGCAGTATTTT
TRBV5-1	TRBJ2-2	NA	NA	16	CASSLPVASNTGELFF	TGCGCCAGCAGCTTACCGGTAGCGTCGAACACCGGGGAGCTGTTTTTT
TRBV29-1	TRBJ2-7	TRBD2	few	13	CSARGGFPYEQYF	TGCAGCGCGCGGGGGGGGTTTCCCTACGAGCAGTACTTC
TRBV18	TRBJ2-7	NA	few	14	CASSRPQRPYEQYF	TGTGCCAGCTCACGGCCCCAGCGGCCCTACGAGCAGTACTTC
TRBV4-2	TRBJ2-2	NA	NA	15	CASSHSPGVTGELFF	TGTGCCAGCAGCCATAGCCCAGGGGTTACCGGGGAGCTGTTTTTT
TRBV7-2	TRBJ2-7	NA	NA	12	CASSPGAYEQHF	TGTGCCAGCAGCCCCGGTGCCTACGAGCAGCACTTC
TRBV2	TRBJ2-5	NA	many	13	CASKAGEAKTQYF	TGTGCCAGCAAGGCAGGGGAAGCGAAGACCCAGTACTTC
TRBV7-9	TRBJ2-7	TRBD2	NA	15	CASSSIAGVMYEQYF	TGTGCCAGCAGCTCCATAGCGGGAGTCATGTACGAGCAGTACTTC
TRBV30	TRBJ2-7	TRBD2	few	14	CAWSWTSGSDEQYF	TGTGCCTGGAGTTGGACTAGCGGGAGTGACGAGCAGTACTTC